The clone carrying this T cell receptor beta chain was found many times. The target antigen is unknown. The PCR made use of 60 Vbeta and 13 Jbeta primers. Sequencing was performed with immunoSEQ multiplex PCR; in TCRdb, only in-frame clones are kept and a portion is missing. This sample has some 100,000 clones, with 84% found just once. The data were obtained in a study of cytomegalovirus exposure and HLA in healthy donors. Study-level information: The study's early data release held tens of millions of unique TCRs from HLA-typed donors. For the roughly 390 genotyped donors, around 76% fell within the Caucasian-associated ancestry cluster.

Study-wide findings and caveats: With further analysis later on, most CMV-associated TCR beta chains appeared HLA-restricted. Within an earlier analysis, most TCR beta V segments proved productive either about 87% or about 30% of the time.

V lost 6 bases, J lost 2 bases, and 3 bases stayed unmatched. Germline assignment: CDR1 MNHNS and CDR2 SASEGT. The CDR3 is 15 residues long. The sequenced material came from PBMCs. This sequence originates from a woman aged 18-35 years in good health and CMV-seronegative. This chain uses TRBV6-1 with TRBJ2-6; TRBD1 agrees at 8 bases. The chain's CDR3 is CASSEQGAGANVLTF. In nucleotides, the CDR3 is TGTGCCAGCAGCGAACAGGGGGCTGGGGCCAACGTCCTGACTTTC.